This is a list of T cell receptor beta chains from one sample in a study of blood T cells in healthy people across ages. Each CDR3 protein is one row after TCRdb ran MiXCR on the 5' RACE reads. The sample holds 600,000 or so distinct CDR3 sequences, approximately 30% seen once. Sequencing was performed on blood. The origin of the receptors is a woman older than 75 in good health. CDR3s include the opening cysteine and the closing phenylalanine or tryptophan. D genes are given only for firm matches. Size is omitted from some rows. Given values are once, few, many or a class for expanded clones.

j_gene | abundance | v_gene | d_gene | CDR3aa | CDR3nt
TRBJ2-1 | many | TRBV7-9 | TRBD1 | CASSPGQGDNNEQFF | TGTGCCAGCAGCCCCGGACAGGGGGACAACAATGAGCAGTTCTTC
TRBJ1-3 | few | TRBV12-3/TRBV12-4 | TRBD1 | CASSQWGQSGDGNTIYF | TGTGCCAGCAGCCAGTGGGGACAGAGTGGCGATGGAAACACCATATATTTT
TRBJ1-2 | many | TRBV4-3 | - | CASSPSHGNGYTF | TGCGCCAGCAGCCCAAGCCACGGGAATGGCTACACCTTC
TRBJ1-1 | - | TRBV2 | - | CASLAGAATEAFF | TGTGCCAGCCTCGCGGGGGCAGCCACTGAAGCTTTCTTT
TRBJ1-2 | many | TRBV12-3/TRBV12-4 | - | CASSPGRYGYTF | TGTGCCAGCAGTCCAGGACGGTATGGCTACACCTTC
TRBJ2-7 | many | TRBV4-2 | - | CASSQPRASGNYEQYF | TGTGCCAGCAGCCAACCCCGTGCGTCTGGGAATTACGAGCAGTACTTC
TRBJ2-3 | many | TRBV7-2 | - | CASSSAWGSTDTQYF | TGTGCCAGCAGCAGCGCTTGGGGCAGCACAGATACGCAGTATTTT
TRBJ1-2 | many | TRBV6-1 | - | CASSPAEGYGYTF | TGTGCCAGCAGCCCCGCGGAGGGGTATGGCTACACCTTC
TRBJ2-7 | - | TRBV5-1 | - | CASSLATDGGYEQYF | TGCGCCAGCAGCTTGGCCACGGACGGGGGATACGAGCAGTACTTC
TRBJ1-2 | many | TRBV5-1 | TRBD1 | CASSLGDRGRSNYGYTF | TGCGCCAGCAGCTTGGGGGACAGGGGTAGATCAAACTATGGCTACACCTTC
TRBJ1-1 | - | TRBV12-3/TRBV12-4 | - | CASSSSTGFTEAFF | -
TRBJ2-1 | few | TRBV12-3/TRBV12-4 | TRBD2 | CASSSRAGGPNEQFF | TGTGCCAGCTCCTCGCGAGCGGGGGGGCCGAATGAGCAGTTCTTC
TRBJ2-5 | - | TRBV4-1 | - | CASSQGLEETQYF | TGCGCCAGCAGCCAAGGGCTAGAAGAGACCCAGTACTTC
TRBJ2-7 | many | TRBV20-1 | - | CSATPIRSGSQQYF | TGCAGTGCGACTCCCATTCGGAGTGGTAGCCAGCAGTACTTC
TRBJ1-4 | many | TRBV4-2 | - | CASSQEKIDWQPPRRLFF | TGTGCCAGCAGCCAAGAAAAGATAGATTGGCAGCCTCCCCGGCGGCTGTTTTTT
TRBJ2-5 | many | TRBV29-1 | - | CSVVWSQETQYF | TGCAGCGTTGTATGGTCACAAGAGACCCAGTACTTC
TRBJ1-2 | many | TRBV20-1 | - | CSAPGWSGYGYTF | TGCAGTGCCCCCGGTTGGAGTGGCTATGGCTACACCTTC
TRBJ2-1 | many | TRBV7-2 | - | CASSLVGGTAEQFF | TGTGCCAGCAGCTTAGTCGGAGGAACAGCTGAGCAGTTCTTC
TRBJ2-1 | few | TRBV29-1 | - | CSVQRGLQETQFF | TGCAGCGTCCAAAGGGGACTCCAAGAGACCCAGTTCTTC
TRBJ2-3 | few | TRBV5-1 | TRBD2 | CASSPMTSGGAGNTQYF | TGCGCCAGCAGCCCCATGACTAGCGGGGGGGCGGGGAATACGCAGTATTTT
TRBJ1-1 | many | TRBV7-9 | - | CASSLGPYTEAFF | TGTGCCAGCAGCTTAGGTCCGTACACTGAAGCTTTCTTT
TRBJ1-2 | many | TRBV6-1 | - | CASSEAGGGYTF | TGTGCCAGCAGTGAAGCAGGTGGGGGCTACACCTTC
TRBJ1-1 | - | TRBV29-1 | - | CSVVSPTSNTEAFF | TGCAGCGTTGTCAGTCCTACGTCGAACACTGAAGCTTTCTTT
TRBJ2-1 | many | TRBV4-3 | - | CASSQDPGNEQFF | TGCGCCAGCAGCCAAGACCCAGGGAATGAGCAGTTCTTC
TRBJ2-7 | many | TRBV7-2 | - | CASSLGGTLSPRTYEQYF | TGTGCCAGCAGCTTAGGGGGGACTCTCAGCCCGAGAACCTACGAGCAGTACTTC
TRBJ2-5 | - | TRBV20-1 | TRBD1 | CSAPRTGTVQETQYF | TGCAGTGCGCCTCGGACGGGGACAGTCCAAGAGACCCAGTACTTC
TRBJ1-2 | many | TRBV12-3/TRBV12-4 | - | CASSFGASNYGYTF | TGTGCCAGCAGTTTTGGGGCCTCTAACTATGGCTACACCTTC
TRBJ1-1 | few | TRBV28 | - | CASSIPRRMNTEAFF | TGTGCCAGCAGTATACCGCGGCGGATGAACACTGAAGCTTTCTTT
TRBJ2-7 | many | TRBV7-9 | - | CASSLGGDPSYEQYF | TGTGCCAGCAGCTTAGGCGGCGACCCCTCCTACGAGCAGTACTTC
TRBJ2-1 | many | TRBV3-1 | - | CASSQAGPEQFF | TGTGCCAGCAGCCAAGCGGGGCCTGAGCAGTTCTTC
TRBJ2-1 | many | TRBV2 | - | CASRGAAGSYNEQFF | TGTGCCAGCAGGGGTGCCGCAGGGTCCTACAATGAGCAGTTCTTC
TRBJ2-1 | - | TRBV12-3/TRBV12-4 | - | CASSSQGETQFF | TGTGCCAGCAGTTCCCAAGGGGAGACCCAGTTCTTC
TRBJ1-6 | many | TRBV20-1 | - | CSARDRRSSYNSPLHF | TGCAGTGCTAGAGATCGAAGGAGCTCCTATAATTCACCCCTCCACTTT
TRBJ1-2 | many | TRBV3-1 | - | CASSQDPSGWYGYTF | TGTGCCAGCAGCCAAGATCCGTCAGGCTGGTATGGCTACACCTTC
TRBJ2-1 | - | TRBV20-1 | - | CSARSGFEQFF | TGCAGTGCTAGATCAGGGTTTGAGCAGTTCTTC
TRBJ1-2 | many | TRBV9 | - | CASSTPALRNGYTF | TGTGCCAGTTCCACCCCGGCGCTTCGCAATGGCTACACCTTC
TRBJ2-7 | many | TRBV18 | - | CASSPRNRESTREQYF | TGTGCCAGCTCACCTCGGAACAGGGAATCCACTCGCGAGCAGTACTTC
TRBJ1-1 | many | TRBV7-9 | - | CASIRDLMNTEAFF | TGTGCCAGTATCCGGGACCTCATGAACACTGAAGCTTTCTTT
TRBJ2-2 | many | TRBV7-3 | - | CASSPIAGDTGELFF | TGTGCCAGCAGCCCAATAGCAGGCGACACCGGGGAGCTGTTTTTT
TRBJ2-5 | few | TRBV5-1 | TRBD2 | CASKVAGGYEQYF | TGCGCCAGCAAAGTAGCGGGGGGCTATGAGCAGTACTTC
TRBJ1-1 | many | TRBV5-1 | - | CASSLAPPQDTEAFF | TGCGCCAGCAGCTTGGCCCCTCCTCAGGACACTGAAGCTTTCTTT
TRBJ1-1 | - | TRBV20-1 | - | CSAEDPNTEVFF | TGCAGTGCTGAGGACCCGAACACTGAAGTTTTCTTT
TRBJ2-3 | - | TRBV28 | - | CASRTLTYIDTQYF | TGTGCCAGCAGGACTTTAACTTACATAGATACGCAGTATTTT
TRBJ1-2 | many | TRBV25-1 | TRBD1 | CASSEPGQGNYGYTF | TGTGCCAGCAGTGAGCCAGGACAGGGGAACTATGGCTACACCTTC
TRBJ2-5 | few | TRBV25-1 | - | CASSELGEQYF | TGTGCCAGCAGTGAATTAGGGGAGCAGTACTTC
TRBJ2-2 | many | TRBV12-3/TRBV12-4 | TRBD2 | CASSLVVGGELFF | TGTGCCAGCAGCTTAGTGGTGGGGGGGGAGTTGTTCTTC
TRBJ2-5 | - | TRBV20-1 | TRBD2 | CSASSDSGTQETQYF | TGCAGTGCTAGTTCGGATAGCGGGACCCAAGAGACCCAGTACTTC
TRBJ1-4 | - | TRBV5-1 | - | CASSLGGSTNEKRFF | TGCGCCAGCAGCTTGGGGGGGTCAACTAATGAAAAACGGTTTTTT
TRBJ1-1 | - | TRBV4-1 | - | CASSPSPREPNTEAFF | TGCGCCAGCAGCCCTAGCCCGAGGGAACCGAACACTGAAGCTTTCTTT
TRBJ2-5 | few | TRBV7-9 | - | CASSLAEGARRETQYF | TGTGCCAGCAGCTTAGCGGAGGGGGCTCGGAGGGAGACCCAGTACTTC
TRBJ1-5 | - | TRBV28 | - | CASSRNGVNQPQHF | TGTGCCAGCAGCCGAAATGGGGTAAATCAGCCCCAGCATTTT
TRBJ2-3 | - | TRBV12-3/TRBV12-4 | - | CASSLDARADTQYF | TGTGCCAGCAGTTTGGACGCGAGAGCAGATACGCAGTATTTT
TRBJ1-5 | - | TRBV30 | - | CAWSPAPSTGQPQHF | TGTGCCTGGAGCCCCGCCCCCTCGACAGGTCAGCCCCAGCATTTT
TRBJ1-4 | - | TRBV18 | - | CASSPTRASNEKLFF | TGTGCCAGCTCACCAACCCGGGCCTCTAATGAAAAACTGTTTTTT
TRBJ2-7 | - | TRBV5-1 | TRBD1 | CASSYPGQRSEQYF | TGCGCCAGCAGCTACCCGGGACAGAGGAGCGAGCAGTACTTC
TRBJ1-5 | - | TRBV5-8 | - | CAGSLRRGMGPQHF | TGTGCCGGCAGCTTGCGTCGGGGGATGGGGCCCCAGCATTTT
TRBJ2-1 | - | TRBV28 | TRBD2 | CASRTGGPRNEQFF | TGTGCCAGTAGGACGGGGGGGCCGCGCAATGAGCAGTTCTTC
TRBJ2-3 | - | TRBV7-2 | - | CASSLAPQGLSTDTQYF | TGTGCCAGCAGCTTAGCGCCGCAGGGACTCAGCACAGATACGCAGTATTTT
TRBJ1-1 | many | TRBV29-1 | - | CSVEESPTVEGNTEAFF | TGCAGCGTTGAAGAATCCCCTACGGTCGAAGGGAACACTGAAGCTTTCTTT
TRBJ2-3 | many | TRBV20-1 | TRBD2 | CSARGTSGYWVDTQYF | TGCAGTGCTAGAGGGACTAGCGGATACTGGGTAGATACGCAGTATTTT